One sample yielded the 28 T cell receptor beta chains listed below, sequenced in a study of blood T cell repertoires in COVID-19. The table came from immunoSEQ multiplex PCR; TCRdb's copy has only in-frame clones and leaves some out. The sample holds 75,000 to 90,000 clones, around 86% seen once. Sequenced material: peripheral blood. All receptors come from a man of 80 years or more with active or convalescent COVID-19.

The chain couples TRBV19 to TRBJ2-5; weak D call: TRBD2 (5 bases). Germline CDR1 LNHDA, CDR2 SQIVND (reference sequence). V lost 1 base and J 7 bases, leaving 19 bases between the germline ends. CDR3 length equals 16 residues. The CDR3 loop reads CASSIGSGVPRGTQYF. CDR3 sequence (DNA): TGTGCCAGTAGTATAGGCTCCGGGGTGCCCAGAGGGACCCAGTACTTC.

The V call is TRBV6-1, the J call TRBJ2-7; 7 nucleotides agree with TRBD2. This CDR3 is 15 amino acids long. The J segment lost 0 bases and the V segment lost 1 base, leaving 3 bases of the junction unmatched. CDR1 and CDR2 (germline): MNHNS, SASEGT. The CDR3 protein is CASSEGLAASYEQYV. CDR3 DNA sequence: TGTGCCAGCAGTGAAGGGCTAGCGGCCTCCTACGAGCAGTACGTC.

The rearrangement uses TRBV10-2 and TRBJ1-1; 7 nucleotides match TRBD1. V gave up 10 bases and J gave up 5 bases; unmatched junction bases: 10. The CDR3 runs to 13 residues. Looked up from germline, CDR1 is WSHSY and CDR2 is SAAADI. CDR3 sequence (DNA): TGCGCCACCCAGACAGGGAGTGAGACTGAAGCTTTCTTT. Translated, it gives CATQTGSETEAFF.

The rearrangement uses TRBV6-5 and TRBJ1-3; TRBD1 is a possible D gene (6 bases). The CDR3 has 14 residues. V was cut by 4 bases and J by 4 bases, with 11 bases left in between. The V gene's germline CDR1 is MNHEY and CDR2 SVGAGI. CDR3 DNA sequence: TGTGCCAGCAGTTCGACAGGAAAGGGAAACACCATATATTTT. Its translation is CASSSTGKGNTIYF.

The chain recombines TRBV28 with TRBJ2-2; 11 bases align to TRBD2. Germline lookup yields CDR1 MDHEN and CDR2 SYDVKM. This CDR3 is 15 amino acids long. V lost 7 bases, J lost 10 bases, and 11 bases stayed unmatched. CDR3 region: CASNGVAGGAAELFF. Written as DNA, the CDR3 is TGTGCCAGCAACGGGGTAGCGGGAGGGGCAGCGGAGCTGTTTTTT.

This clone was seen a handful of times. The gene calls are TRBV6-5 and TRBJ1-3; D gene unclear. The CDR3 length is 10 residues. Trimming took 11 bases from V and 4 from J, leaving 6 bases between them. From germline, CDR1 is MNHEY and CDR2 SVGAGI. CDR3 nucleotides: TGTGCCGGTGGCGGAAACACCATATATTTT. Translation gives CAGGGNTIYF.

The J gene is TRBJ1-6, the V gene TRBV2; 10 nucleotides agree with TRBD1. The CDR3 runs 14 residues. Per germline, CDR1 SNHLY and CDR2 FYNNEI. Losses at the gene ends were 5 bases for V and 8 bases for J; bases not matched to a gene: 3. CDR3 coding DNA: TGTGCCAGCAGTCCCGGGACAGGGGATTCACCCCTCCACTTT. Amino acids: CASSPGTGDSPLHF.

The chain employs TRBV6-5 and TRBJ1-2; 10 nucleotides agree with TRBD1. The CDR3 is 13 amino acids. With V trimmed by 6 bases and J by 8 bases, 6 bases remained unmatched. CDR1 is MNHEY, CDR2 SVGAGI, per germline. This CDR3 reads CASRRGTGDGYTF. CDR3 DNA: TGTGCCAGCAGGAGAGGGACAGGGGACGGCTACACCTTC.

This clone was observed a single time. The chain employs TRBV5-4 and TRBJ2-1; the D gene is possibly TRBD2 (5 bases). The CDR3 has 13 residues. Per the germline V gene, CDR1 is SGHNT and CDR2 is YYREEE (reference sequence). V was shortened by 5 bases and J by 4 bases, with 10 bases between the two germline ends. CDR3 DNA sequence: TGTGCCAGCAGAGGACTGAAATACAATGAGCAGTTCTTC. Encoded protein: CASRGLKYNEQFF.

J is TRBJ1-1 and V is TRBV30; TRBD1 aligns across 7 bases. The CDR3 length is 12 residues. V shed 0 bases and J 7 bases; nucleotides not matched to a gene: 2. Germline V gene lookup returns CDR1 GTSNPN and CDR2 SVGIG (reference sequence). The CDR3 nucleotides read TGTGCCTGGAGTGTGGGACAGATTGAAGCTTTCTTT. This translates into CAWSVGQIEAFF.

This rearrangement joins TRBV3-1 (or the pseudogene TRBV3-2) to TRBJ2-6, with D possibly being TRBD1 (6 bases). There are 16 residues in the CDR3. The ends were cut back, 5 bases at V and 4 bases at J, with 15 bases in the middle. From germline, CDR1 is LGHDT and CDR2 YNNKEL (reference sequence). CDR3 sequence: CASSETRGAGANVLTF. Here the CDR3 DNA reads TGTGCCAGCAGCGAAACCAGGGGCGCGGGGGCCAACGTCCTGACTTTC.

The chain combines TRBV18 with TRBJ1-1, with a possible D match to TRBD1 (5 bases). The V gene's germline CDR1 is KGHSH and CDR2 LQKENI. There are 15 residues in the CDR3. The ends were cut back, 6 bases at V and 4 bases at J, with 18 bases in the middle. DNA of the CDR3: TGTGCCAGCTCCCCTGGTGGGGGGTCGGGCACTGAAGCTTTCTTT. It yields the protein CASSPGGGSGTEAFF.

The V and J genes are TRBV19 and TRBJ1-1; no firm D call. V was shortened by 2 bases and J by 1 base, with 11 bases between the two germline ends. There are 15 residues in the CDR3. Germline CDR1 LNHDA, CDR2 SQIVND (reference sequence). CDR3: CASSIRRRENTEAFF. The DNA for the CDR3 is TGTGCCAGTAGTATAAGGAGGCGCGAGAACACTGAAGCTTTCTTT.

The sample holds one count of this clone. This chain uses TRBV5-1 with TRBJ2-1, with 7 nucleotides matching TRBD1. The trim removed 5 bases at V and 2 bases at J, leaving 7 bases unmatched. This CDR3 spans 15 amino acids. The germline V gene has CDR1 SGHRS and CDR2 YFSETQ. In DNA form, the CDR3 reads TGCGCCAGCAGGCCGGGGACAGATACCTACAATGAGCAGTTCTTC. It codes for CASRPGTDTYNEQFF.

This sequence joins TRBV6-4 and TRBJ2-4, with a tentative D call TRBD2 (5 bases). Per germline, CDR1 MRHNA and CDR2 SNTAGT. CDR3 length: 14 residues. The V and J ends lost 8 bases and 0 bases respectively, with 11 bases between them. CDR3 amino acids: CASRTRLAKNIQYF. In DNA form, the CDR3 reads TGTGCCAGCCGCACTAGGTTAGCCAAAAACATTCAGTACTTC.

The chain has TRBV28 and TRBJ1-3; D possibly corresponds to TRBD1 (6 bases). Germline-derived CDR1 and CDR2 are MDHEN and SYDVKM. This CDR3 has 16 residues. Deletions cut 6 bases from V and 0 bases from J, with 15 bases between. Here the CDR3 reads CASRRGQFHSGNTIYF. CDR3 in DNA: TGTGCCAGCAGAAGAGGACAGTTCCACTCTGGAAACACCATATATTTT.

This chain links TRBV6-5 with TRBJ2-5; D remains unclear. The germline V gene has CDR1 MNHEY and CDR2 SVGAGI. Trimming stripped 6 bases from V and 1 base from J, with 15 bases between. This CDR3 has 15 residues. CDR3 DNA sequence: TGTGCCAGCAGGAAGACAAGGTTACTCCAAGAGACCCAGTACTTC. Translated, it gives CASRKTRLLQETQYF.

The chain recombines TRBV7-9 with TRBJ2-1, with no clear D. The CDR3 is 14 residues long. The germline V gene has CDR1 SEHNR and CDR2 FQNEAQ (reference sequence). V lost 1 base and J 5 bases, leaving 9 bases between the germline ends. CDR3 sequence: CASSLGGFNNEQFF. The CDR3 nucleotides read TGTGCCAGCAGCTTAGGAGGCTTTAACAATGAGCAGTTCTTC.

V and J are TRBV7-9 and TRBJ1-2; no clear D. The CDR3 runs 13 residues. CDR1 and CDR2 from the germline V gene are SEHNR and FQNEAQ (reference sequence). Trimming pared 2 bases from V and 6 bases from J, leaving 10 bases between. The CDR3 nucleotides read TGTGCCAGCAGCTTATCGGCGGTAGATGGCTACACCTTC. Protein product: CASSLSAVDGYTF.

V usage is TRBV5-1 and J usage is TRBJ1-1; 11 bases line up with TRBD1. This CDR3 comprises 16 residues. V lost 4 bases, J lost 5 bases, and 10 bases stayed unmatched. The germline V gene encodes CDR1 SGHRS and CDR2 YFSETQ. The CDR3 sequence: CASSSPGTGGGTEAFF. In DNA, the CDR3 is TGCGCCAGCAGCAGTCCCGGGACAGGGGGAGGAACTGAAGCTTTCTTT.

This chain links TRBV5-6 with TRBJ1-2, with a weak D call TRBD1 (6 bases). Trimming pared 2 bases from V and 6 bases from J, leaving 11 bases between. This CDR3 spans 13 amino acids. The germline V gene has CDR1 SGHDT and CDR2 YYEEEE. The CDR3 DNA reads as TGTGCCAGCAGCTTTGGGGCAGGGGATGGCTACACCTTC. Translation: CASSFGAGDGYTF.

The rearrangement joins TRBV3-1 (or the pseudogene TRBV3-2) to TRBJ2-3, with TRBD2 matching 13 bases. CDR1 and CDR2 (germline): LGHDT, YNNKEL (reference sequence). V was clipped by 4 bases and J by 2 bases; unmatched bases: 6. The CDR3 consists of 17 residues. CDR3 nucleotide sequence: TGTGCCAGCAGCCCAGGACTAGCGGGGGTCCCCACAGATACGCAGTATTTT. Protein: CASSPGLAGVPTDTQYF.

J is TRBJ1-1 and V is TRBV28; tentatively, D is TRBD1 (5 bases). Looked up from germline, CDR1 is MDHEN and CDR2 is SYDVKM. The V gene lost 6 bases and the J gene lost 8 bases, with 16 bases spanning the gap. The CDR3 spans 13 residues. CDR3 protein: CASRSGPGGEAFF. The CDR3 DNA reads as TGTGCCAGCAGATCGGGGCCGGGGGGAGAAGCTTTCTTT.

The chain recombines TRBV29-1 with TRBJ2-1; weak D call: TRBD1 (5 bases). V was trimmed by 1 base and J by 1 base, leaving 8 bases between them. Per germline, CDR1 SQVTM and CDR2 ANQGSEA. This CDR3 is built from 14 residues. The CDR3 loop reads CSVEGRVSYNEQFF. DNA for the CDR3: TGCAGCGTTGAAGGCAGGGTGTCCTACAATGAGCAGTTCTTC.

CDR3 DNA: TGTGCCAGCAGCCCCATCCCGACTAGCGGGACGGGTGAGCAGTTCTTC. It encodes CASSPIPTSGTGEQFF. The chain employs TRBV11-2 and TRBJ2-1; TRBD2 aligns across 11 bases. The germline CDR1 and CDR2 sequences are SGHAT and FQNNGV. The junction had 12 bases not matched to a gene; V was cut back by 5 bases and J by 9 bases. The CDR3 spans 16 residues.

Regarding this clone: Other nucleotide sequences from this sample produce the same CDR3. The chain combines TRBV10-1 with TRBJ1-1; TRBD1 agrees at 11 bases. The CDR3 loop spans 14 amino acids. CDR1 and CDR2 (germline): WNHNN, SYGVQD (reference sequence). After removal of 4 bases from V and 5 bases from J, the junction contained 3 bases not matched to a gene. The CDR3 loop is CASSAGTGGTEAFF. DNA for the CDR3: TGCGCCAGCAGTGCCGGGACAGGGGGGACTGAAGCTTTCTTT.

V usage is TRBV6-1 and J usage is TRBJ1-5; 7 bases agree with TRBD1. Germline V CDR1 and CDR2: MNHNS, SASEGT. The CDR3 is 14 residues long. With 2 bases clipped from V and 6 bases from J, the junction kept 4 bases outside the gene matches. Written as DNA, the CDR3 is TGTGCCAGCAGTGAACGACAGGGAGGTCAGCCCCAGCATTTT. It codes for CASSERQGGQPQHF.

The chain has TRBV29-1 and TRBJ2-2, with 13 bases identical to TRBD2. There are 17 residues in the CDR3. J lost 3 bases, V lost 7 bases, and 11 bases had no gene match. Germline-derived CDR1 and CDR2 are SQVTM and ANQGSEA. DNA of the CDR3: TGCAGCGGTAAGAGGACTAGCGGGAGAGGGGACACCGGGGAGCTGTTTTTT. Protein sequence: CSGKRTSGRGDTGELFF.